Below, 6 T cell receptor beta chains from the same sample are listed, as sequenced in a study of identical twins. From the 5' RACE reads, TCRdb called clonotypes with MiXCR, one entry per CDR3 protein. The sample comprises around 480,000 distinct CDR3 sequences, about 13% of which are singletons, and more than 0.8% rests with the top ten. The data also belong to a second study, concerning yellow fever vaccine responses in identical twins.

Sequencing used CD4+ T cells sorted from blood. The origin of the receptors is a woman younger than 35 in good health.

In its sample, this clonotype was seen a few times. The rearrangement uses TRBV12-3 or TRBV12-4 and TRBJ1-4; D gene uncertain. Trimming took off 3 bases at V and 7 bases at J, with 12 bases between the two ends. The CDR3 is 14 amino acids. Written as DNA, the CDR3 is TGTGCCAGCAGTTTTCAAGGGTTAAGTGAAAAACTGTTTTTT. This codes for CASSFQGLSEKLFF.

This clonotype was recorded many times. The V and J genes are TRBV6-6 and TRBJ1-6; D perhaps matches TRBD1 (6 bases). V was shortened by 6 bases and J by 7 bases, with 10 bases between the two germline ends. Germline V gives CDR1 MNHNY, CDR2 SVGAGI (reference sequence). The CDR3 is 13 amino acids. This CDR3 reads CASRGGYNSPLHF. The CDR3 nucleotides are TGTGCCAGCAGAGGGGGTTACAATTCACCCCTCCACTTT.

This clonotype occurred a few times. The chain has TRBV6-5 and TRBJ2-7; D possibly corresponds to TRBD2 (6 bases). The CDR3 has 18 residues. Germline V gene sequence: CDR1 MNHEY, CDR2 SVGAGI. V lost 2 bases, J lost 0 bases, and 20 bases lay in between. Here the CDR3 DNA reads TGTGCCAGCAGTTACGCCTTGCCGGGACTGCAGAGCTCCTACGAGCAGTACTTC. It is translated as CASSYALPGLQSSYEQYF.

This clonotype was seen more than once but under ten times. This chain connects TRBV30 to TRBJ1-1; D uncertain. Germline CDR1 GTSNPN, CDR2 SVGIG (reference sequence). V shed 3 bases and J shed 0 bases, with 8 bases lying between them. This CDR3 has 13 amino acids. CDR3 coding DNA: TGTGCCTGGAGATTAAGCTTGAACACTGAAGCTTTCTTT. This gives the protein CAWRLSLNTEAFF.

This clonotype has a count of ten or more. The chain recombines TRBV5-1 with TRBJ1-6; D unresolved. The ends were cut back, 0 bases at V and 14 bases at J, with 18 bases in the middle. This CDR3 comprises 15 residues. Per germline, CDR1 SGHRS and CDR2 YFSETQ. In DNA form, the CDR3 reads TGCGCCAGCAGCTTGGATTCATTGGGTGTGGCGACCCTCCACTTT. It specifies CASSLDSLGVATLHF.

The J gene is TRBJ2-7, the V gene TRBV5-6, with D perhaps TRBD1 (6 bases). The CDR3 sequence is 14 residues long. CDR1 is SGHDT, CDR2 YYEEEE, per germline. V lost 2 bases to trimming and J lost 4 bases, with 13 bases between them. In DNA form, the CDR3 reads TGTGCCAGCAGCTTCGAACAGGGTTTATACGAGCAGTACTTC. Its protein is CASSFEQGLYEQYF.